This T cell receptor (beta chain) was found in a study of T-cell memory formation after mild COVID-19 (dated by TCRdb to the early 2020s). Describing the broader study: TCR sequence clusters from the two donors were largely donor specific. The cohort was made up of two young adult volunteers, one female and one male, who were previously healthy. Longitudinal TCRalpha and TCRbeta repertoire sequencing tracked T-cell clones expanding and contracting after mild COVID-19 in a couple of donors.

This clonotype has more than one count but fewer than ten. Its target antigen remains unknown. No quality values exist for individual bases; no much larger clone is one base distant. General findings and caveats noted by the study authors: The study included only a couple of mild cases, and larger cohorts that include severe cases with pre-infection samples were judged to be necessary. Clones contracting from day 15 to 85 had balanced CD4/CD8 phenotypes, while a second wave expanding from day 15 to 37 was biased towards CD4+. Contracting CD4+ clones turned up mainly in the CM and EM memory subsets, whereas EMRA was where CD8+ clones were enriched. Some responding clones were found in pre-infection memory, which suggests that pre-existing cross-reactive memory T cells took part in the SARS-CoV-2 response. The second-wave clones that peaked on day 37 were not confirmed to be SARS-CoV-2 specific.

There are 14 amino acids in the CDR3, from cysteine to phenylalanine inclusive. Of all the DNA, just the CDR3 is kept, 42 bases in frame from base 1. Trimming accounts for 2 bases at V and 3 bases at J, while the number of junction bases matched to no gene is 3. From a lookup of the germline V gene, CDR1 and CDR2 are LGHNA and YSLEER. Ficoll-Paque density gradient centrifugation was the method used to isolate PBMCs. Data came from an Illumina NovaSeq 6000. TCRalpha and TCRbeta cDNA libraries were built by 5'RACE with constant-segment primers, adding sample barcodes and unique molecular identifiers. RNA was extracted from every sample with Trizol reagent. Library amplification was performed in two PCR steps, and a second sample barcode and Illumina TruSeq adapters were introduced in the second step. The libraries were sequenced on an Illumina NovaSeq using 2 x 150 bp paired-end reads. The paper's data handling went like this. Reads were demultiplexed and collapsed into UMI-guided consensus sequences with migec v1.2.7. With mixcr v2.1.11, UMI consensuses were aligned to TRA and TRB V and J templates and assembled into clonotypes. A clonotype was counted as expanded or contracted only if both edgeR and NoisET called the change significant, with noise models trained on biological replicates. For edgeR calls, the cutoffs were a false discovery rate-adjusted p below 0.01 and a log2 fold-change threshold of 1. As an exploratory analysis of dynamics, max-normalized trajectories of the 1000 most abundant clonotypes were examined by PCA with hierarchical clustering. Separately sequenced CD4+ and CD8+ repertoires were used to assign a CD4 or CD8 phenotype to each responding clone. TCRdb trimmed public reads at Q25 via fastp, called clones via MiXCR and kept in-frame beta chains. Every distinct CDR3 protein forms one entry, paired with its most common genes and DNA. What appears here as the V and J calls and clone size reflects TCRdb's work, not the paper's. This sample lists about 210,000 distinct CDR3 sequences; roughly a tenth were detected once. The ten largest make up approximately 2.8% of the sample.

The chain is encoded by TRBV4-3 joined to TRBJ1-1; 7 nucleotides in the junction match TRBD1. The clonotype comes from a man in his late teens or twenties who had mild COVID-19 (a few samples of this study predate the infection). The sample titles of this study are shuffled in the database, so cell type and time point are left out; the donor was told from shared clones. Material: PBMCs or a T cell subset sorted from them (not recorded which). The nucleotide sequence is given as TGCGCCAGCAGCCAACAGGGGGGGGACACTGAAGCTTTCTTT. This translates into CASSQQGGDTEAFF.